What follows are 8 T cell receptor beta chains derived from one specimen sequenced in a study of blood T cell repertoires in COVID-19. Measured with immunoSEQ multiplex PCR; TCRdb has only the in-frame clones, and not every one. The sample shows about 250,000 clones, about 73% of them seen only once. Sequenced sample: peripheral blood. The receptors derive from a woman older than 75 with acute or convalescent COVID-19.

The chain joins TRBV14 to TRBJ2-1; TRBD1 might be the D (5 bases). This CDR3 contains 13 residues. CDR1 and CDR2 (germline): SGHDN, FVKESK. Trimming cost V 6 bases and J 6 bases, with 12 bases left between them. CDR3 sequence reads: CASRGIDSNEQFF. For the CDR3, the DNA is TGTGCCAGCAGGGGTATAGACAGCAATGAGCAGTTCTTC. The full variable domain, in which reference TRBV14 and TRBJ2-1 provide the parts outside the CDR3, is EAGVTQFPSHSVIEKGQTVTLRCDPISGHDNLYWYRRVMGKEIKFLLHFVKESKQDESGMPNNRFLAERTGGTYSTLKVQPAELEDSGVYFCASRGIDSNEQFFGPGTRLTVL.

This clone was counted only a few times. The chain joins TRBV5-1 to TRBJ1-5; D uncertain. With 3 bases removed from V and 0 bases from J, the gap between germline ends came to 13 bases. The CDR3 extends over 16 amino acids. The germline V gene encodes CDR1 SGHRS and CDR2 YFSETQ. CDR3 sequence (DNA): TGCGCCAGCAGCTCTCCTCCACAGCTTAGCAATCAGCCCCAGCATTTT. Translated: CASSSPPQLSNQPQHF.

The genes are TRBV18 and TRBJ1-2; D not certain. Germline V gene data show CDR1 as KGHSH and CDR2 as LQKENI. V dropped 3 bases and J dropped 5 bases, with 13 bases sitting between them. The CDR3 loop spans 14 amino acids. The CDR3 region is CASSPPWVEYGYTF. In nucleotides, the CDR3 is TGTGCCAGCTCACCGCCGTGGGTGGAGTATGGCTACACCTTC.

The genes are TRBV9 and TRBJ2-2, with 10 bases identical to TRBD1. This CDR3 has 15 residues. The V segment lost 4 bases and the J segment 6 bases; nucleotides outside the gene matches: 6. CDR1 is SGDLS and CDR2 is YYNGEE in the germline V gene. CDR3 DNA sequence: TGTGCCAGCAGCTTAGGACAGGGGGTTGCCGGGGAGCTGTTTTTT. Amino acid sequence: CASSLGQGVAGELFF. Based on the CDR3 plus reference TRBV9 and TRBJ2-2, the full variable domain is DSGVTQTPKHLITATGQRVTLRCSPRSGDLSVYWYQQSLDQGLQFLIQYYNGEERAKGNILERFSAQQFPDLHSELNLSSLELGDSALYFCASSLGQGVAGELFFGEGSRLTVL.

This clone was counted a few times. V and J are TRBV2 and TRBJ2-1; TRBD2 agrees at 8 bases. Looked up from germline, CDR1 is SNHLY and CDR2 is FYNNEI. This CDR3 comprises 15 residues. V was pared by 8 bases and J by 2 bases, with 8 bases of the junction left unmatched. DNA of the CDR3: TGTGCCAGCCAGACCACACTAGCGGCCTACAATGAGCAGTTCTTC. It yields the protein CASQTTLAAYNEQFF.

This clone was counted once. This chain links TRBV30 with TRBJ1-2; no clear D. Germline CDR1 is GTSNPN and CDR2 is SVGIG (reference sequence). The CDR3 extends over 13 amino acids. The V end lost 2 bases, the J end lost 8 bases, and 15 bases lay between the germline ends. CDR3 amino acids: CAWSLGSLEGYTF. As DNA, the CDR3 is TGTGCCTGGAGTCTGGGGAGCCTCGAAGGCTACACCTTC.

The CDR3 here is CASSSPGWPFSSYEQYF. CDR3 bases: TGTGCCAGCAGCTCCCCGGGGTGGCCTTTTAGCTCCTACGAGCAGTACTTC. This sequence joins TRBV7-9 and TRBJ2-7; perhaps TRBD2 as D (5 bases). This CDR3 region has 17 residues. Germline V gene data show CDR1 as SEHNR and CDR2 as FQNEAQ (reference sequence). V lost 4 bases, J lost 0 bases, and 19 bases lay in between. Full variable domain (missing parts from reference TRBV7-9 and TRBJ2-7): DTGVSQNPRHKITKRGQNVTFRCDPISEHNRLYWYRQTLGQGPEFLTYFQNEAQLEKSRLLSDRFSAERPKGSFSTLEIQRTEQGDSAMYLCASSSPGWPFSSYEQYFGPGTRLTVT.

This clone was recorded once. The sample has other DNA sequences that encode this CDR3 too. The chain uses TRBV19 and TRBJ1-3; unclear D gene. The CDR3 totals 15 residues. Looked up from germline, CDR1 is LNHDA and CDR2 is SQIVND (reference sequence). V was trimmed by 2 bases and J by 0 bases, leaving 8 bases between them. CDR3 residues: CASSILSVSGNTIYF. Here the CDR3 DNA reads TGTGCCAGTAGTATACTGTCCGTCTCTGGAAACACCATATATTTT. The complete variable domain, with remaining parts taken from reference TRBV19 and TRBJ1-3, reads DGGITQSPKYLFRKEGQNVTLSCEQNLNHDAMYWYRQDPGQGLRLIYYSQIVNDFQKGDIAEGYSVSREKKESFPLTVTSAQKNPTAFYLCASSILSVSGNTIYFGEGSWLTVV.